This paragraph covers one T cell receptor (beta chain) sequence. One entry per CDR3 protein results from TCRdb running MiXCR on the RT-PCR reads. The repertoire holds hundreds of thousands of distinct CDR3 sequences, with approximately 15% as singletons. Germline V lookup: CDR1 LGHNA, CDR2 YNFKEQ. The CDR3 has 16 residues. J gave up 7 bases and V 3 bases, and 13 bases lay outside the gene matches. The TCR sequence derives from a female donor in good health, serving as a healthy control. The sequenced sample was memory CD4+ T cells from blood. The chain uses TRBV4-2 and TRBJ2-5; TRBD1 matches at 8 bases. The CDR3 reads CASSQTTGGDKMTQYF. The CDR3 bases are TGTGCCAGCAGCCAGACTACAGGGGGTGATAAGATGACCCAGTACTTC.